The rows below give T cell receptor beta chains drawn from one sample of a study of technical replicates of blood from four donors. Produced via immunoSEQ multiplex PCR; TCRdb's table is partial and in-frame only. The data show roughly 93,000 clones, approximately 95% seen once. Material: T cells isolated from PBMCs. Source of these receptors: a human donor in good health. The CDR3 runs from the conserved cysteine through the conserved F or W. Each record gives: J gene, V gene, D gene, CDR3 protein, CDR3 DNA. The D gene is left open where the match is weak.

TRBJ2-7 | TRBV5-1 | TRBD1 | CASSFGTEAYEQYF | TGCGCCAGCAGCTTCGGGACAGAAGCCTACGAGCAGTACTTC
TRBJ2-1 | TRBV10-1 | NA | CASLTGPKSSYNEQFF | TGCGCCAGCCTAACAGGCCCGAAGAGCTCCTACAATGAGCAGTTCTTC
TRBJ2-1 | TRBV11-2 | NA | CASTSIAVSYNEQFF | TGTGCCAGCACCTCCATAGCGGTTTCCTACAATGAGCAGTTCTTC
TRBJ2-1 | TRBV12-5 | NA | CASGLVLSSYNEQFF | TGTGCTAGTGGTTTGGTCCTGAGCTCCTACAATGAGCAGTTCTTC
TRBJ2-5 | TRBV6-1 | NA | CASSESFSQGRQETQYF | TGTGCCAGCAGTGAGTCGTTTAGTCAGGGAAGGCAAGAGACCCAGTACTTC
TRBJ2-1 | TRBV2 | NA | CASGVGDYTYNEQFF | TGTGCCAGCGGTGTAGGGGATTACACCTACAATGAGCAGTTCTTC
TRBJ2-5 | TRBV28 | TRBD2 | CASSLLPKLAGEETQYF | TGTGCCAGCAGCCTTCTCCCGAAACTAGCGGGAGAAGAGACCCAGTACTTC
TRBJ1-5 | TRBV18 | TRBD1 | CASSLDRGTLNQPQHF | TGTGCCAGCTCACTGGACAGGGGGACCCTAAATCAGCCCCAGCATTTT
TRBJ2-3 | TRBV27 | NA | CASSLISDFKAEGTDTQYF | TGTGCCAGCAGTCTGATCTCGGACTTTAAGGCTGAGGGCACAGATACGCAGTATTTT
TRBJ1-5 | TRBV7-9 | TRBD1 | CASSSGQGPDQPQHF | TGTGCCAGCAGCTCGGGACAGGGCCCCGATCAGCCCCAGCATTTT
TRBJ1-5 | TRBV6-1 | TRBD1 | CASSDAGGWFDQPQHF | TGTGCCAGCAGTGACGCAGGGGGCTGGTTTGATCAGCCCCAGCATTTT